This T cell receptor (beta chain) stems from a study of blood T cell repertoires in COVID-19. Turning to the study itself: T cells, B-cell-depleted T cells, or PBMCs supplied cDNA or gDNA.

Categorization into cohorts depended on clinical history that participants reported. Measured with immunoSEQ multiplex PCR; TCRdb has only the in-frame clones, and not every one. This table holds some 300,000 clones, nearly 90% found once. The CDR3 sequence is 14 residues long. CDR1 is MNHEY, CDR2 SVGAGI, per germline. V lost 7 bases, J lost 2 bases, and 3 bases stayed unmatched. The rearrangement joins TRBV6-5 to TRBJ2-7, with TRBD1 matching over 12 bases. Source material: PBMCs or T cells enriched from blood (not recorded which). The sequence came from a woman between 18 and 29 years old with acute COVID-19. In DNA form, the CDR3 reads TGTGCCAGCACCGGGACAGGGGGCCCCTACGAGCAGTACTTC. Translating gives CASTGTGGPYEQYF.